This T cell receptor (beta chain) was found in a study of tumor-infiltrating lymphocytes in oesophageal squamous cell carcinoma. TCRdb reanalysed the PCR reads using MiXCR and keeps one entry per CDR3 protein. The profile shows about 14,000 distinct CDR3 sequences, approximately 51% of them singletons. The CDR3 loop spans 14 amino acids. Germline CDR1 is SGHVS and CDR2 is FNYEAQ. The chain recombines TRBV7-6 with TRBJ2-1; possibly TRBD1 or TRBD2 for D (5 bases each). The tail of the sequence fits TRBJ2-5 better, so the J call may be wrong. The sequenced material came from blood. The source of this sequence is a male donor with esophageal squamous cell carcinoma. CDR3 residues: CASSLAFGGETQYF. As DNA, the CDR3 is TGTGCCAGCAGCTTAGCTTTTGGGGGTGAGACCCAGTACTTC.